The 25 T cell receptor beta chains in this list originate from one sample, sequenced in a study of blood T cell repertoires in COVID-19 (dated by TCRdb to about 2020). Preparation of the library involved the immunoSEQ multiplex PCR assay. TCRdb took over this immuneACCESS table, retaining in-frame rearrangements with V and J assigned. Such tables are incomplete; in checked studies, under half of the missing clones stem from an unresolved V gene, and the remainder is unexplained. The sample table lists roughly 120,000 clones, around 80% of them with a count of one. The ten largest clones take up about 4.7% of the sample. The sample comprised peripheral blood. The receptors were gathered from a human donor in a cohort sampled during active or convalescent COVID-19.

The chain combines TRBV6-6 with TRBJ1-2; 10 nucleotides agree with TRBD1. V lost 6 bases and J lost 8; bases outside the gene matches: 15. CDR3 length equals 16 residues. The germline CDR1 and CDR2 sequences are MNHNY and SVGAGI (reference sequence). The CDR3 region has the DNA TGTGCCAGCAGGCCACCCCTATTGACAGGGGGCGCGGGCTACACCTTC. Translating gives CASRPPLLTGGAGYTF.

V is TRBV18 and J is TRBJ2-1; D is uncertain. V was cut by 0 bases and J by 4 bases, with 10 bases left in between. Per germline, CDR1 KGHSH and CDR2 LQKENI. The CDR3 is 15 amino acids. As DNA, the CDR3 is TGTGCCAGCTCACCACCACCCGCCGGGTACAATGAGCAGTTCTTC. Its protein is CASSPPPAGYNEQFF.

CDR3 sequence (DNA): TGTGCCAGCGCCCCTAGCGGGGGTGGAACAGATACGCAGTATTTT. It yields the protein CASAPSGGGTDTQYF. The chain recombines TRBV19 with TRBJ2-3; TRBD2 matches 10 bases. The CDR3 has 15 amino acids. Trimming took 9 bases from V and 3 from J; bases not matched to a gene: 9. CDR1 and CDR2 (germline): LNHDA, SQIVND (reference sequence).

This clone turned up a few times. This chain connects TRBV6-2 or TRBV6-3 to TRBJ1-5; no firm D call. Germline CDR1 reads MNHEY; CDR2 reads SVGEGT. The V gene lost 6 bases and the J gene lost 0 bases, with 18 bases spanning the gap. The length of the CDR3 is 17 residues. The DNA of the CDR3 is TGTGCCAGCAGCAGGATAGGAGGAGGATATAGCAATCAGCCCCAGCATTTT. It specifies CASSRIGGGYSNQPQHF.

The V and J genes are TRBV14 and TRBJ1-3; maybe TRBD1 (6 bases). From germline, CDR1 is SGHDN and CDR2 FVKESK. Trimming shortened V by 0 bases and J by 0 bases, and 15 bases separated the two germline ends. This CDR3 is 18 amino acids long. This chain's CDR3 is CASSQDQRPGHSGNTIYF. The CDR3 DNA follows: TGTGCCAGCAGCCAAGACCAACGGCCGGGACACTCTGGAAACACCATATATTTT.

The chain combines TRBV5-4 with TRBJ2-3; D remains ambiguous. With 3 bases removed from V and 2 bases from J, the gap between germline ends came to 13 bases. This CDR3 region has 15 residues. CDR1 SGHNT and CDR2 YYREEE come from the germline V gene (reference sequence). The CDR3 here is CASSWSSGFTDTQYF. As DNA, the CDR3 is TGTGCCAGCAGCTGGAGTTCGGGTTTCACAGATACGCAGTATTTT.

V is TRBV27 and J is TRBJ2-1; D perhaps matches TRBD2 (6 bases). Per the germline V gene, CDR1 is MNHEY and CDR2 is SMNVEV (reference sequence). The CDR3 runs to 15 residues. V was clipped by 5 bases and J by 0 bases, with 11 bases between them. The CDR3: CASSRGMSSYNEQFF. The CDR3 DNA follows: TGTGCCAGCAGTCGCGGGATGAGCTCCTACAATGAGCAGTTCTTC.

This clone was recorded only once. This rearrangement joins TRBV27 to TRBJ1-4, with D possibly matching TRBD1 (6 bases). Per germline, CDR1 MNHEY and CDR2 SMNVEV (reference sequence). The CDR3 is 17 residues long. The V end was cut by 4 bases, the J end by 12 bases, with 27 bases between. CDR3 region: CASSSSNFGGRYRQLFF. The CDR3 nucleotides read TGTGCCAGCAGTTCCTCAAACTTCGGGGGGCGTTATAGGCAACTGTTTTTT. The entire variable domain, with the rest obtained from reference TRBV27 and TRBJ1-4, is as follows: EAQVTQNPRYLITVTGKKLTVTCSQNMNHEYMSWYRQDPGLGLRQIYYSMNVEVTDKGDVPEGYKVSRKEKRNFPLILESPSPNQTSLYFCASSSSNFGGRYRQLFFGSGTQLSVL.

The chain is built from TRBV3-1 (or the pseudogene TRBV3-2) and TRBJ2-7; perhaps TRBD1 as D (5 bases). CDR1 is LGHDT, CDR2 YNNKEL, per germline (reference sequence). V dropped 0 bases and J dropped 3 bases, with 15 bases sitting between them. This CDR3 has 16 residues. The CDR3 sequence is CASSQDVWQGYYEQYF. The DNA for the CDR3 is TGTGCCAGCAGCCAAGATGTGTGGCAGGGCTACTACGAGCAGTACTTC.

This clone was seen ten or more times. This sequence joins TRBV2 and TRBJ2-5, with 12 bases aligning to TRBD2. J lost 2 bases, V lost 6 bases, and 7 bases had no gene match. Germline V gives CDR1 SNHLY, CDR2 FYNNEI. The CDR3 consists of 16 residues. CDR3 sequence reads: CASRVGTSGPQETQYF. The CDR3 DNA reads TGTGCCAGCAGGGTAGGGACTAGCGGGCCTCAAGAGACCCAGTACTTC.

This rearrangement joins TRBV2 to TRBJ1-3; tentative D call: TRBD1 (5 bases). The germline V gene encodes CDR1 SNHLY and CDR2 FYNNEI. V was clipped by 4 bases and J by 1 base, with 14 bases between them. The CDR3 has 16 amino acids. CDR3 sequence (DNA): TGTGCCAGCAGTGGGGGGGTAGGAGGGTCTGGAAACACCATATATTTT. The encoded protein is CASSGGVGGSGNTIYF.

The rearrangement joins TRBV10-1 to TRBJ2-7, with D unclear. The ends were cut back, 0 bases at V and 3 bases at J, with 6 bases in the middle. This CDR3 is 13 amino acids long. The germline V gene has CDR1 WNHNN and CDR2 SYGVQD (reference sequence). CDR3 bases: TGCGCCAGCAGTGAGTCGCGGATCTACGAGCAGTACTTC. It translates to CASSESRIYEQYF.

The chain joins TRBV11-2 to TRBJ2-1; possibly TRBD2 for D (5 bases). Trimming left V 7 bases short and J 2 bases short, with 21 bases between. The V gene's germline CDR1 is SGHAT and CDR2 FQNNGV. This CDR3 contains 17 residues. CDR3 in DNA: TGTGCCAGCACTAAAGGTGCGAGCGGAGGCCCCTACAATGAGCAGTTCTTC. Translating it yields CASTKGASGGPYNEQFF.

The V and J genes are TRBV28 and TRBJ2-3; D not certain. CDR3 length equals 16 residues. Deletions cut 7 bases from V and 0 bases from J, with 17 bases between. Germline CDR1 and CDR2: MDHEN and SYDVKM. Here the CDR3 reads CASKNNAVTSTDTQYF. Here the CDR3 DNA reads TGTGCCAGCAAAAATAATGCGGTCACTAGCACAGATACGCAGTATTTT.

The chain combines TRBV5-6 with TRBJ2-7; D call uncertain. The CDR3 has 14 residues. In germline, CDR1 is SGHDT, CDR2 YYEEEE. Trimming removed 2 bases at V and 0 bases at J, with 9 bases between. The CDR3: CASSLLQISYEQYF. The CDR3 nucleotides read TGTGCCAGCAGCTTATTACAGATCTCCTACGAGCAGTACTTC.

This clone is classed as large. The CDR3 DNA reads TGCGCCAGCAGCCCGGACAGGTCGGGGGACGAGCAGTACTTC. It encodes CASSPDRSGDEQYF. The chain uses TRBV4-3 and TRBJ2-7; D might be TRBD1 (7 bases). Trimming left V 4 bases short and J 5 bases short, with 15 bases between. The germline V gene has CDR1 LGHNA and CDR2 YSLEER. The length of the CDR3 is 14 residues.

The chain is built from TRBV4-1 and TRBJ2-6, with 7 nucleotides matching TRBD1. Germline V lookup: CDR1 MGHRA, CDR2 YSYEKL. The CDR3 runs 18 residues. V was clipped by 4 bases and J by 2 bases; unmatched bases: 11. DNA of the CDR3: TGCGCCAGCAGCCCAGAGGGGGCTCAGGGAGCTGGGGCCAACGTCCTGACTTTC. Its translation: CASSPEGAQGAGANVLTF.

V and J are TRBV7-2 and TRBJ2-1; TRBD2 is a possible D gene (6 bases). Germline CDR1 and CDR2: SGHTA and FQGNSA. CDR3 length equals 15 residues. V shed 3 bases and J shed 3 bases, with 12 bases lying between them. The CDR3, as DNA: TGTGCCAGCAGCTTCCGACTAGACAGCTACAATGAGCAGTTCTTC. Protein: CASSFRLDSYNEQFF.

The chain carries TRBV5-4 and TRBJ1-1; D possibly corresponds to TRBD1 (6 bases). V was trimmed by 3 bases and J by 5 bases, leaving 17 bases between them. The V gene's germline CDR1 is SGHNT and CDR2 YYREEE (reference sequence). This CDR3 is 15 amino acids long. CDR3 DNA sequence: TGTGCCAGCAGCTCACAACAGGGTATCGTTACTGAAGCTTTCTTT. It is translated as CASSSQQGIVTEAFF.

The rearrangement links TRBV4-1 to TRBJ2-1; 9 positions agree with TRBD2. Germline CDR1 reads MGHRA; CDR2 reads YSYEKL. With V trimmed by 7 bases and J by 8 bases, 9 bases remained unmatched. The CDR3 is 14 residues long. This CDR3 reads CASKEGLAGYEQFF. The CDR3 region has the DNA TGCGCCAGCAAAGAAGGTCTAGCGGGATATGAGCAGTTCTTC.

This chain joins TRBV27 and TRBJ1-5; 7 bases match TRBD1. V was clipped by 5 bases and J by 2 bases; unmatched bases: 6. Germline CDR1 is MNHEY and CDR2 is SMNVEV (reference sequence). This CDR3 is 15 amino acids long. The CDR3 coding sequence is TGTGCCAGCAGTGCACAGGGGTTGGGCAATCAGCCCCAGCATTTT. Translated, it gives CASSAQGLGNQPQHF.

The V and J genes are TRBV28 and TRBJ2-1; 7 bases are a match to TRBD1. The junction had 18 bases not matched to a gene; V was cut back by 6 bases and J by 10 bases. The CDR3 runs to 16 residues. The germline V gene has CDR1 MDHEN and CDR2 SYDVKM. The CDR3 nucleotides read TGTGCCAGCAGCTCACCCGGGACAGCACTCCACGGCGAGCAGTTCTTC. It translates to CASSSPGTALHGEQFF.

V is TRBV6-2 or TRBV6-3 and J is TRBJ2-3; the D gene is possibly TRBD2 (6 bases). The CDR3 covers 16 residues. Deletions cut 2 bases from V and 0 bases from J, with 12 bases between. Germline V gene data show CDR1 as MNHEY and CDR2 as SVGEGT. The DNA for the CDR3 is TGTGCCAGCAGTTACCCGGGACTGGCTAGCACAGATACGCAGTATTTT. Its protein product is CASSYPGLASTDTQYF.

The genes are TRBV5-4 and TRBJ1-6; 12 nucleotides line up with TRBD1. This CDR3 is built from 16 residues. After removal of 0 bases from V and 9 bases from J, the junction contained 4 bases not matched to a gene. The germline gives CDR1 SGHNT, CDR2 YYREEE (reference sequence). CDR3 sequence (DNA): TGTGCCAGCAGCTTGGCCCCGGGACAGGGGGCTTCACCCCTCCACTTT. As protein: CASSLAPGQGASPLHF.

CDR3 bases: TGCGCCAGCAGCCCCTACAGGGGTACTGGGGCCAACGTCCTGACTTTC. It codes for CASSPYRGTGANVLTF. The chain links TRBV4-3 to TRBJ2-6; 7 bases fit TRBD1. The CDR3 covers 16 residues. The trim removed 4 bases at V and 2 bases at J, leaving 5 bases unmatched. CDR1 is LGHNA and CDR2 is YSLEER in the germline V gene.